These 21 T cell receptor beta chains were sequenced from one sample in a study of cytomegalovirus exposure and HLA in healthy donors. This PCR relied on a set of 60 Vbeta primers and 13 Jbeta primers. Data came from immunoSEQ multiplex PCR; TCRdb stores just in-frame clones and leaves some out. Of 95,000 to 150,000 clones listed, around three quarters are singletons. Input material: PBMCs. The receptors originated from a woman aged 40 to 49 in good health and CMV-seropositive.

This chain uses TRBV6-1 with TRBJ1-2; 8 positions match TRBD1. V gave up 6 bases and J gave up 8 bases; unmatched junction bases: 11. The CDR3 covers 14 residues. The V gene's germline CDR1 is MNHNS and CDR2 SASEGT. The CDR3 DNA reads as TGTGCCAGCAGGGACAATCAGGGGGCATGGGGCTACACCTTC. Its translation: CASRDNQGAWGYTF.

In DNA form, the CDR3 reads TGTGCCAGCAGCTGGACCGGGGGTAGCACCGGGGAGCTGTTTTTT. Translating it yields CASSWTGGSTGELFF. The gene calls are TRBV7-2 and TRBJ2-2; D may be TRBD2 (6 bases). V was clipped by 4 bases and J by 4 bases, with 13 bases between them. Germline lookup yields CDR1 SGHTA and CDR2 FQGNSA. The CDR3 consists of 15 residues.

The chain joins TRBV7-3 to TRBJ1-2; 8 bases line up with TRBD1. The V gene's germline CDR1 is SGHTA and CDR2 FQGTGA. The CDR3 sequence is 17 residues long. Trimming cost V 5 bases and J 7 bases; bases outside gene matches: 18. The CDR3 nucleotides are TGTGCCAGCAGCCCCCTTGGGGGGCAGGGGGCAATGGGTGGCTACACCTTC. Translating gives CASSPLGGQGAMGGYTF.

This clone was found once. The J gene is TRBJ2-2, the V gene TRBV5-1; tentative D call: TRBD2 (6 bases). Germline-derived CDR1 and CDR2 are SGHRS and YFSETQ. The V end was cut by 5 bases, the J end by 0 bases, with 14 bases between. The CDR3 extends over 16 amino acids. CDR3 DNA sequence: TGCGCCAGCAGAGCCTCCGGGAGCGCGAACACCGGGGAGCTGTTTTTT. It is translated as CASRASGSANTGELFF.

V and J are TRBV15 and TRBJ2-5; maybe TRBD1 (6 bases). Trimming left V 0 bases short and J 5 bases short, with 13 bases between. This CDR3 is built from 15 residues. The V gene's germline CDR1 is LNHNV and CDR2 YYDKDF (reference sequence). The CDR3 reads CATSREGRGTETQYF. In DNA, the CDR3 is TGTGCCACCAGCAGAGAAGGAAGGGGGACGGAGACCCAGTACTTC.

The chain recombines TRBV6-1 with TRBJ2-7, with TRBD1 as a possible D gene (5 bases). This CDR3 is 13 amino acids long. Between the trimmed V and J ends, which lost 2 bases and 3 bases, there was a span of 8 bases. CDR1 and CDR2 from the germline V gene are MNHNS and SASEGT. CDR3 DNA sequence: TGTGCCAGCAGTGAACAGGGTTACTACGAGCAGTACTTC. Translating it yields CASSEQGYYEQYF.

The chain is built from TRBV6-1 and TRBJ2-7; D uncertain. The DNA end lines up better with TRBJ2-5; the J call may be wrong. Germline V gives CDR1 MNHNS, CDR2 SASEGT. The CDR3 is made up of 12 amino acids. The CDR3 sequence: CASSGWGETQYF. The DNA for the CDR3 is TGTGCCAGCTCCGGATGGGGAGAGACCCAGTACTTC.

The chain is built from TRBV6-1 and TRBJ2-5, with TRBD2 identical over 9 bases. In germline, CDR1 is MNHNS, CDR2 SASEGT. The junction had 10 bases not matched to a gene; V was cut back by 9 bases and J by 2 bases. There are 15 residues in the CDR3. CDR3 DNA: TGTGCCAGGGGGGGCGTAGCGGGGGTTCAAGAGACCCAGTACTTC. This codes for CARGGVAGVQETQYF.

The chain links TRBV19 to TRBJ2-7; TRBD2 aligns across 9 bases. The germline V gene encodes CDR1 LNHDA and CDR2 SQIVND (reference sequence). The J segment lost 6 bases and the V segment lost 4 bases, leaving 7 bases of the junction unmatched. CDR3 length equals 14 residues. CDR3 residues: CASSTGLAPLEQYF. CDR3 in DNA: TGTGCCAGTAGTACGGGACTAGCCCCTCTCGAGCAGTACTTC. The complete variable domain, with remaining parts taken from reference TRBV19 and TRBJ2-7, reads DGGITQSPKYLFRKEGQNVTLSCEQNLNHDAMYWYRQDPGQGLRLIYYSQIVNDFQKGDIAEGYSVSREKKESFPLTVTSAQKNPTAFYLCASSTGLAPLEQYFGPGTRLTVT.

The chain joins TRBV18 to TRBJ1-2; D possibly corresponds to TRBD1 (6 bases). Germline assignment: CDR1 KGHSH and CDR2 LQKENI. V was clipped by 6 bases and J by 4 bases, with 15 bases between them. The CDR3 spans 14 residues. In DNA, the CDR3 is TGTGCCAGCTCCCCAGGGGATGGGAGCTATGGCTACACCTTC. It codes for CASSPGDGSYGYTF.

This chain uses TRBV19 with TRBJ2-1; 8 bases agree with TRBD2. V was pared by 5 bases and J by 9 bases, with 6 bases of the junction left unmatched. Germline V lookup: CDR1 LNHDA, CDR2 SQIVND (reference sequence). The CDR3 consists of 13 residues. CDR3 coding DNA: TGTGCCAGTAGTCAGACTAGCGAGGGTGAGCAGTTCTTC. Amino acids: CASSQTSEGEQFF. The variable domain in full, with the rest retrieved from reference TRBV19 and TRBJ2-1, is DGGITQSPKYLFRKEGQNVTLSCEQNLNHDAMYWYRQDPGQGLRLIYYSQIVNDFQKGDIAEGYSVSREKKESFPLTVTSAQKNPTAFYLCASSQTSEGEQFFGPGTRLTVL.

This clone has more than one count but fewer than ten. The chain joins TRBV4-2 to TRBJ1-2; 7 bases align to TRBD1. From germline, CDR1 is LGHNA and CDR2 YNFKEQ. J lost 3 bases, V lost 0 bases, and 7 bases had no gene match. This CDR3 is 16 amino acids long. The CDR3 DNA follows: TGTGCCAGCAGCCAAGAGATTCAAGGGGGCCACTATGGCTACACCTTC. The encoded protein is CASSQEIQGGHYGYTF.

The V and J genes are TRBV4-1 and TRBJ2-5, with 13 bases aligning to TRBD2. CDR1 is MGHRA, CDR2 YSYEKL, per germline. CDR3 length: 17 residues. The V segment lost 3 bases and the J segment 5 bases; nucleotides outside the gene matches: 9. In nucleotides, the CDR3 is TGCGCCAGCAGCCAGGGGGGACTAGCGGGGACCGGGGAGACCCAGTACTTC. Its translation is CASSQGGLAGTGETQYF.

The chain carries TRBV5-6 and TRBJ2-7; weak D call: TRBD2 (6 bases). Germline CDR1 reads SGHDT; CDR2 reads YYEEEE. This CDR3 comprises 15 residues. With 0 bases removed from V and 0 bases from J, the gap between germline ends came to 10 bases. The CDR3 region is CASSLGDFSSYEQYF. CDR3 in DNA: TGTGCCAGCAGCTTGGGGGACTTCAGCTCCTACGAGCAGTACTTC.

The V gene is TRBV15, the J gene TRBJ1-1, with a possible D match to TRBD1 (5 bases). Between the trimmed V and J ends, which lost 0 bases and 5 bases, there was a span of 10 bases. CDR3 size: 14 residues. The V gene's germline CDR1 is LNHNV and CDR2 YYDKDF (reference sequence). As DNA, the CDR3 is TGTGCCACCAGCAGAGAATCCGGGACTACTGAAGCTTTCTTT. Protein product: CATSRESGTTEAFF.

V and J are TRBV5-1 and TRBJ2-1; D perhaps matches TRBD2 (6 bases). Per germline, CDR1 SGHRS and CDR2 YFSETQ. The V and J ends lost 0 bases and 3 bases respectively, with 7 bases between them. The CDR3 is 14 amino acids. This CDR3 is CASSLAGDYNEQFF. As DNA, the CDR3 is TGCGCCAGCAGCTTGGCGGGGGACTACAATGAGCAGTTCTTC.

This chain connects TRBV2 to TRBJ2-7; 7 bases match TRBD2. Germline CDR1 SNHLY, CDR2 FYNNEI. This CDR3 is built from 14 residues. J was trimmed by 0 bases and V by 4 bases; bases with no gene match: 3. CDR3 in amino acids: CASSVGGRSYEQYF. As DNA, the CDR3 is TGTGCCAGCAGTGTGGGAGGGCGCTCCTACGAGCAGTACTTC.

This chain connects TRBV29-1 to TRBJ2-5, with D possibly being TRBD2 (5 bases). Trimming stripped 3 bases from V and 3 bases from J, with 8 bases between. CDR1 is SQVTM, CDR2 ANQGSEA, per germline. CDR3 length: 12 residues. The CDR3 loop reads CSVDRGEETQYF. The CDR3 DNA is TGCAGCGTTGATCGGGGAGAAGAGACCCAGTACTTC.

The V gene is TRBV6-4, the J gene TRBJ2-3, with 10 bases that match TRBD2. V was clipped by 4 bases and J by 3 bases; unmatched bases: 4. CDR1 and CDR2 from the germline V gene are MRHNA and SNTAGT. The CDR3 loop spans 15 amino acids. DNA of the CDR3: TGTGCCAGCAGTGCATCACTAGCGGGGACAGATACGCAGTATTTT. The encoded protein is CASSASLAGTDTQYF.

The chain uses TRBV5-6 and TRBJ2-7, with D possibly TRBD1 on 6 matching bases. Germline lookup yields CDR1 SGHDT and CDR2 YYEEEE. V lost 3 bases and J lost 11, with 15 bases in between. This CDR3 is 12 amino acids long. Here the CDR3 DNA reads TGTGCCAGCAGCTGGCAACAGGGTTGGGAGTACTTC. Its protein is CASSWQQGWEYF.

The genes are TRBV19 and TRBJ1-5, with D uncertain. The CDR3 consists of 15 residues. Deletions cut 3 bases from V and 1 base from J, with 10 bases between. Looked up from germline, CDR1 is LNHDA and CDR2 is SQIVND (reference sequence). CDR3 protein: CASSIANPSNQPQHF. The CDR3 nucleotides read TGTGCCAGTAGTATTGCGAACCCGAGCAATCAGCCCCAGCATTTT.